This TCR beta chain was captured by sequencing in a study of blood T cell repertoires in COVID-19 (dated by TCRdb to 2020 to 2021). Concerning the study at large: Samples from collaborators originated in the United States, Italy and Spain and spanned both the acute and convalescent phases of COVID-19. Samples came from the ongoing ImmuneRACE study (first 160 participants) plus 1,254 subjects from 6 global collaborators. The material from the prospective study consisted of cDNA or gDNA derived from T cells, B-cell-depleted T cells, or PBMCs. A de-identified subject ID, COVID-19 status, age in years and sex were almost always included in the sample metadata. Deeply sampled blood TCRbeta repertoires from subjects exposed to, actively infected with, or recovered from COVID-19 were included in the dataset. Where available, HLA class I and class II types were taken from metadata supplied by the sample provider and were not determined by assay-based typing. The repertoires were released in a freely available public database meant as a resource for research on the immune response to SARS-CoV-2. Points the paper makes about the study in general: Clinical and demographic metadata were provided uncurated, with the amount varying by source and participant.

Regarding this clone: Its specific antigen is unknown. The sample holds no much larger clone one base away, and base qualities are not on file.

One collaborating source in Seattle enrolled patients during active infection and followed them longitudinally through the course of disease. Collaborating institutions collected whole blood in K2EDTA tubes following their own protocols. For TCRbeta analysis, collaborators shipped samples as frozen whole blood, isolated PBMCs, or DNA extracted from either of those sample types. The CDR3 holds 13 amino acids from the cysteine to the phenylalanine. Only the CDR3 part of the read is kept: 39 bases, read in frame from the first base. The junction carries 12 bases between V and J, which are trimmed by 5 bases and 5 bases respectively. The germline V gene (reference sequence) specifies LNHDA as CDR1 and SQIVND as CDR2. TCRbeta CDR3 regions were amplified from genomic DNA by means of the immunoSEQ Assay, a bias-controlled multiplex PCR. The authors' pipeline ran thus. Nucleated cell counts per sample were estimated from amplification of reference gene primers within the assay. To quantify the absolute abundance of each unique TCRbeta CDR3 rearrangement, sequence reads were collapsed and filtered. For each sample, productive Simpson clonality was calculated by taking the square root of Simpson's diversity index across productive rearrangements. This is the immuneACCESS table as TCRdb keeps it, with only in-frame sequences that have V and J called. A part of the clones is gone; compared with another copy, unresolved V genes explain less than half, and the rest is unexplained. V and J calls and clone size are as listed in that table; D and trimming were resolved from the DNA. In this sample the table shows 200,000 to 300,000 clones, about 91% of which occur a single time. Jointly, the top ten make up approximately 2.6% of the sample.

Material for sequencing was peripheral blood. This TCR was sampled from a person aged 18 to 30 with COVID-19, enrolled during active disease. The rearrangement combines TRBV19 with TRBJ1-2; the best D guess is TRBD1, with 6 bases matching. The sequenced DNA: TGTGCCAGTAGTCCTGGGGGCGATTATGGCTACACCTTC. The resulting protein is CASSPGGDYGYTF.